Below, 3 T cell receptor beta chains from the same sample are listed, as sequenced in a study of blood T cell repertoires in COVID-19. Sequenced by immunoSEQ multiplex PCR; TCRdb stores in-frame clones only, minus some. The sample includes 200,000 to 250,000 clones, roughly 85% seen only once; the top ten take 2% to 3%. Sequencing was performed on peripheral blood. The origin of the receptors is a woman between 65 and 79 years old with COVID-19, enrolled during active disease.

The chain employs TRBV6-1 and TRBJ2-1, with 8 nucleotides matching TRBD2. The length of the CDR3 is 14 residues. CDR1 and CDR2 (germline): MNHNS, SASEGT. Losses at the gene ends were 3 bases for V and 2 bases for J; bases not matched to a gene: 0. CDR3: CASSDSGTYNEQFF. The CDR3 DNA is TGTGCCAGCAGTGATAGCGGGACCTACAATGAGCAGTTCTTC.

The CDR3 bases are TGTGCCTGGAGTGACAGACAGCATTATGGCTACACCTTC. As protein: CAWSDRQHYGYTF. The chain joins TRBV30 to TRBJ1-2; D is perhaps TRBD1 (5 bases). Trimming shortened V by 1 base and J by 5 bases, and 11 bases separated the two germline ends. Germline loops: CDR1 GTSNPN, CDR2 SVGIG (reference sequence). This CDR3 is built from 13 residues. The entire variable domain, with the rest obtained from reference TRBV30 and TRBJ1-2, is as follows: SQTIHQWPATLVQPVGSPLSLECTVEGTSNPNLYWYRQAAGRGLQLLFYSVGIGQISSEVPQNLSASRPQDRQFILSSKKLLLSDSGFYLCAWSDRQHYGYTFGSGTRLTVV.

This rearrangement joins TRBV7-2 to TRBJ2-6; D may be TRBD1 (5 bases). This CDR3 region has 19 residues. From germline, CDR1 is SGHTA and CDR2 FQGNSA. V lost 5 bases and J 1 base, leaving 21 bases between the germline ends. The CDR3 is CASSPGAPRQRSGANVLTF. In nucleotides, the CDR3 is TGTGCCAGCAGCCCAGGCGCCCCGAGACAGAGATCTGGGGCCAACGTCCTGACTTTC.